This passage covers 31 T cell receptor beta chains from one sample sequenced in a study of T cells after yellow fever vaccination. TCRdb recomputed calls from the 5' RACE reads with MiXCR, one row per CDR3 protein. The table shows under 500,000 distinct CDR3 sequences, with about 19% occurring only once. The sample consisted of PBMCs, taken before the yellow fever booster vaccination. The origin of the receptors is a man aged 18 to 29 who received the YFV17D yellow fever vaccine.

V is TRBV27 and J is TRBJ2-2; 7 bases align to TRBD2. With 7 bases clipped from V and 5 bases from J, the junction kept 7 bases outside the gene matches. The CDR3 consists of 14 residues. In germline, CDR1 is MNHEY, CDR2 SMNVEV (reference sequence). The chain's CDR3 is CASTMGGGTGELFF. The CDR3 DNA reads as TGTGCCAGCACCATGGGCGGGGGTACCGGGGAGCTGTTTTTT.

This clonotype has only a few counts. The DNA for the CDR3 is TGTGCCAGCAGCGTGGGGATTTACAATGAGCAGTTCTTC. It translates to CASSVGIYNEQFF. This rearrangement joins TRBV7-2 to TRBJ2-1; D not certain. Trimming stripped 5 bases from V and 4 bases from J, with 9 bases between. The germline V gene has CDR1 SGHTA and CDR2 FQGNSA. The CDR3 contains 13 residues.

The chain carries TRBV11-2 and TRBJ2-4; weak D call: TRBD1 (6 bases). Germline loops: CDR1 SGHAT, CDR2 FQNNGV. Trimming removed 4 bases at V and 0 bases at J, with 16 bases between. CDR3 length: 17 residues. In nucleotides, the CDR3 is TGTGCCAGCAGCTCCGCAGGGGTACCACTAGCCAAAAACATTCAGTACTTC. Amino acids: CASSSAGVPLAKNIQYF. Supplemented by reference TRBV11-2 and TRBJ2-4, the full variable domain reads EAGVAQSPRYKIIEKRQSVAFWCNPISGHATLYWYQQILGQGPKLLIQFQNNGVVDDSQLPKDRFSAERLKGVDSTLKIQPAKLEDSAVYLCASSSAGVPLAKNIQYFGAGTRLSVL.

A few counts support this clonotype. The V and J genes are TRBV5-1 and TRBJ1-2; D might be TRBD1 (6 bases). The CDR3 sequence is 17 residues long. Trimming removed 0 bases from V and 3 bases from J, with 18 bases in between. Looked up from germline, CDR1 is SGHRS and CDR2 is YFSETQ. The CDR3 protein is CASSLAEGNRAYYGYTF. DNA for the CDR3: TGCGCCAGCAGCTTGGCTGAAGGAAACAGGGCCTACTATGGCTACACCTTC.

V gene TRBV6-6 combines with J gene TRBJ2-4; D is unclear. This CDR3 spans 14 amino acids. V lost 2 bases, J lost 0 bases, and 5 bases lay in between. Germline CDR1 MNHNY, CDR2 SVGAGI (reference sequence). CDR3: CASSYGLAKNIQYF. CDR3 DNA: TGTGCCAGCAGTTACGGGCTAGCCAAAAACATTCAGTACTTC.

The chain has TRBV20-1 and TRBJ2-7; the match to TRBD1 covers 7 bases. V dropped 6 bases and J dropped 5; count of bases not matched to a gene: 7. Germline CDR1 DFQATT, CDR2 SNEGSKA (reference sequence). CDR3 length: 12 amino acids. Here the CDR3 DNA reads TGCAGTGCCACACAGGGGATCAACGAGCAGTACTTC. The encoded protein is CSATQGINEQYF.

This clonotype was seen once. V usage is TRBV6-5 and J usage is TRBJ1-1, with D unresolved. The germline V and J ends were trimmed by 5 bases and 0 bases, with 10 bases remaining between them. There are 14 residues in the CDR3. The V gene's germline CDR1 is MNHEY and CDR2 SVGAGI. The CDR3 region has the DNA TGTGCCAGCAGTGGGGTCGGCATGAACACTGAAGCTTTCTTT. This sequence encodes CASSGVGMNTEAFF.

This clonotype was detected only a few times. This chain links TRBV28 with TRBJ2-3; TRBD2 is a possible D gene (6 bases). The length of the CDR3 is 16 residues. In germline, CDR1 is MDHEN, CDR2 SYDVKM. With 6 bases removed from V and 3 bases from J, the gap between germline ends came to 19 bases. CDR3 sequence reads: CASRRPGVQGTDTQYF. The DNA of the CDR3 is TGTGCCAGCAGAAGACCGGGGGTACAAGGGACAGATACGCAGTATTTT.

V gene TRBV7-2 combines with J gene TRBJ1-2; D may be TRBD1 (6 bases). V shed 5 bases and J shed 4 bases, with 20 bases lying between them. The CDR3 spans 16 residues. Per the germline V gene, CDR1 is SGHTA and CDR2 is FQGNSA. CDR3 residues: CASSPQPGGQLYGYTF. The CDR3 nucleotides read TGTGCCAGCAGCCCTCAGCCGGGAGGACAGCTCTATGGCTACACCTTC. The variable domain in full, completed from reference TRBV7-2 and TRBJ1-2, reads GAGVSQSPSNKVTEKGKDVELRCDPISGHTALYWYRQSLGQGLEFLIYFQGNSAPDKSGLPSDRFSAERTGGSVSTLTIQRTQQEDSAVYLCASSPQPGGQLYGYTFGSGTRLTVV.

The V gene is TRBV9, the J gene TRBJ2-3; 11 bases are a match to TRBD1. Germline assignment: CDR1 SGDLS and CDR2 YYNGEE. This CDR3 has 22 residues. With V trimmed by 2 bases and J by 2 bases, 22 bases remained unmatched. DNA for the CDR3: TGTGCCAGCAGCGTCCGGGACAGGGGGACTCTATCTGAGGGACTTACCACAGATACGCAGTATTTT. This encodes CASSVRDRGTLSEGLTTDTQYF.

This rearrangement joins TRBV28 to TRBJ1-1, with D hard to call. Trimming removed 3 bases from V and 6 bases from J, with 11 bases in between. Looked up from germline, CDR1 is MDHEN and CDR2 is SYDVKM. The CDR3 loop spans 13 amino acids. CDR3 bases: TGTGCCAGCAGTTTCCACGGCCACGCTGAAGCTTTCTTT. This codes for CASSFHGHAEAFF. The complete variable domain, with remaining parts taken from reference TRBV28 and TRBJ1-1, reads DVKVTQSSRYLVKRTGEKVFLECVQDMDHENMFWYRQDPGLGLRLIYFSYDVKMKEKGDIPEGYSVSREKKERFSLILESASTNQTSMYLCASSFHGHAEAFFGQGTRLTVV.

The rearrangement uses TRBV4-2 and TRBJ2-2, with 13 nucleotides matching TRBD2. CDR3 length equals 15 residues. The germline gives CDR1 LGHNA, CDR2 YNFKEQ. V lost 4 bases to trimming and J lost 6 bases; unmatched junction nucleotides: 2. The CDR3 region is CASSPTSGGPGELFF. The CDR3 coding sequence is TGTGCCAGCAGCCCGACTAGCGGGGGGCCCGGGGAGCTGTTTTTT.

The CDR3: CASSPRTGEGYTF. As DNA, the CDR3 is TGTGCCAGCAGCCCCCGAACGGGGGAAGGCTACACCTTC. This chain links TRBV14 with TRBJ1-2; TRBD1 is a possible D gene (5 bases). This CDR3 comprises 13 residues. Germline V CDR1 and CDR2: SGHDN, FVKESK. Trimming stripped 4 bases from V and 8 bases from J, with 14 bases between.

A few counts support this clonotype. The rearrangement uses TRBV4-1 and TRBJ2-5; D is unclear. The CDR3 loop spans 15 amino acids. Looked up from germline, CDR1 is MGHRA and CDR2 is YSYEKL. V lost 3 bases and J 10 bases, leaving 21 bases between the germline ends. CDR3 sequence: CASSHGRSVMKDQYF. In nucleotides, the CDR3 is TGCGCCAGCAGCCATGGTAGATCCGTTATGAAGGACCAGTACTTC.

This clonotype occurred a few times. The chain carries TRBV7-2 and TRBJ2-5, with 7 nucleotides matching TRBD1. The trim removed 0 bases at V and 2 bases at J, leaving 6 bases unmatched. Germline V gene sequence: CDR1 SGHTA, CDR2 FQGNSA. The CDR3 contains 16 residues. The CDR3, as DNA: TGTGCCAGCAGCTTAGCACTGGGGACAGCTCAAGAGACCCAGTACTTC. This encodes CASSLALGTAQETQYF.

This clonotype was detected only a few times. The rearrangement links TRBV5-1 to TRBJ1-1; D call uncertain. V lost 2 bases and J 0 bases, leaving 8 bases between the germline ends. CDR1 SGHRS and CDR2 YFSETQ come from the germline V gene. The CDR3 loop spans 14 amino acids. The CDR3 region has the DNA TGCGCCAGCAGCTTAATACAGCTGAACACTGAAGCTTTCTTT. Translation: CASSLIQLNTEAFF.

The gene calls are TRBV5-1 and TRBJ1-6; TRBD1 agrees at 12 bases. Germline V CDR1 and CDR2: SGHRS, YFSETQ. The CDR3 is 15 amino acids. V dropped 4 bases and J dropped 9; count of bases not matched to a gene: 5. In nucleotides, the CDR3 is TGCGCCAGCAGCACCCGGGACAGGGGGCTTTCACCCCTCCACTTT. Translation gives CASSTRDRGLSPLHF.

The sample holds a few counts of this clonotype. The CDR3 DNA reads TGCAGCCCTCACGCCAGGGTAACGCGGGAGCAGTACGTC. It specifies CSPHARVTREQYV. The chain couples TRBV29-1 to TRBJ2-7; D may be TRBD1 (5 bases). This CDR3 region has 13 residues. Trimming took off 8 bases at V and 7 bases at J, with 21 bases between the two ends. Germline loops: CDR1 SQVTM, CDR2 ANQGSEA.

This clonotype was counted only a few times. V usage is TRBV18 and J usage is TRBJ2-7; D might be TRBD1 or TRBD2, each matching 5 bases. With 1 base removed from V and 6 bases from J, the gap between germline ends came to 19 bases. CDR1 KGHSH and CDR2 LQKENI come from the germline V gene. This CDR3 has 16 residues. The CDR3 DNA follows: TGTGCCAGCTCACCACAACGTACGGGGACGCCTTTCGAGCAGTACGTC. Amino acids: CASSPQRTGTPFEQYV.

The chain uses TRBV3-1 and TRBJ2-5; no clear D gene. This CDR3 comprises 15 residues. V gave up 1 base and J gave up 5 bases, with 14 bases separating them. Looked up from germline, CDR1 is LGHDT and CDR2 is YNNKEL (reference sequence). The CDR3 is CASSQAPRIGETQYF. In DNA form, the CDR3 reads TGTGCCAGCAGCCAAGCGCCTAGGATCGGCGAGACCCAGTACTTC.

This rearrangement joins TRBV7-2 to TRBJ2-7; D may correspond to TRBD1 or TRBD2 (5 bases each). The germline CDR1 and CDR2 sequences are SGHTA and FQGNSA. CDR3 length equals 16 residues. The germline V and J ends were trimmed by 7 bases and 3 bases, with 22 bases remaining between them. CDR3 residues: CASTTGGNGALYEQYF. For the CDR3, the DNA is TGTGCCAGCACCACCGGTGGGAACGGGGCGCTCTACGAGCAGTACTTC.

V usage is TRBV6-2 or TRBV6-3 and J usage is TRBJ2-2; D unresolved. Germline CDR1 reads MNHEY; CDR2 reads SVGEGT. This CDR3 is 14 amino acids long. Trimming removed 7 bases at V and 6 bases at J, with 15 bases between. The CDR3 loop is CASTPGFGPGELFF. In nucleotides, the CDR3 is TGTGCCAGCACCCCCGGTTTTGGCCCCGGGGAGCTGTTTTTT.

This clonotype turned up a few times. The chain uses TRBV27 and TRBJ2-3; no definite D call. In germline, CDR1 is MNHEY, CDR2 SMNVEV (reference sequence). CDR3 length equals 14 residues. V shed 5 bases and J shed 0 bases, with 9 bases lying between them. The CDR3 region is CASSPRPSTDTQYF. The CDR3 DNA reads TGTGCCAGCAGTCCCCGCCCCAGCACAGATACGCAGTATTTT.

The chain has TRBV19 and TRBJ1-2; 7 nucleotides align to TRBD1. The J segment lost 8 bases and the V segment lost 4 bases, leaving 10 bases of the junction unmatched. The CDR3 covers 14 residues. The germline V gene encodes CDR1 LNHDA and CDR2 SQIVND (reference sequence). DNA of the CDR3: TGTGCCAGTAGTACCATCACAGGGGTAGTCGGCTACACCTTC. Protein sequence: CASSTITGVVGYTF.

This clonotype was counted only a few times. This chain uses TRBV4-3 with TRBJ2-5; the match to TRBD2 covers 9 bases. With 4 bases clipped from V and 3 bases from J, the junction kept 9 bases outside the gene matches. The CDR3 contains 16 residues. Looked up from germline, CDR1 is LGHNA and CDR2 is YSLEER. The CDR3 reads CASSRMRGGLEETQYF. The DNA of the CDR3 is TGCGCCAGCAGCCGGATGCGGGGGGGACTGGAAGAGACCCAGTACTTC.

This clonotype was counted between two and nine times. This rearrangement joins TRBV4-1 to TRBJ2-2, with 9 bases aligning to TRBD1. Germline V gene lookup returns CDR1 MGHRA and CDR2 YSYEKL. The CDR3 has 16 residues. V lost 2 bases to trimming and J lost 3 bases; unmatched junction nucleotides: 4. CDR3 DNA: TGCGCCAGCAGCCAAAGGGGACAGGGTGACACCGGGGAGCTGTTTTTT. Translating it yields CASSQRGQGDTGELFF.

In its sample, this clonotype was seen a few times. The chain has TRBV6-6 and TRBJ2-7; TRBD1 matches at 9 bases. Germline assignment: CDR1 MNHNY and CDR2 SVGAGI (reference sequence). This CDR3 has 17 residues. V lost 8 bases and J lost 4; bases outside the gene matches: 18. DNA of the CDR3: TGTGCCAGCGGCAAGGGGACAGGGACCGCGCGGGGGTACGAGCAGTACGTC. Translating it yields CASGKGTGTARGYEQYV.

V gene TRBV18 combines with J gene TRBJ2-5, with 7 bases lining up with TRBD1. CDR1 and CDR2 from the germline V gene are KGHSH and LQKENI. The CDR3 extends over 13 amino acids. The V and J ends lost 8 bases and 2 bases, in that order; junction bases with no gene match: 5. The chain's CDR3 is CASARDRQETQYF. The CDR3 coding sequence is TGTGCCAGCGCGAGGGACAGACAAGAGACCCAGTACTTC.

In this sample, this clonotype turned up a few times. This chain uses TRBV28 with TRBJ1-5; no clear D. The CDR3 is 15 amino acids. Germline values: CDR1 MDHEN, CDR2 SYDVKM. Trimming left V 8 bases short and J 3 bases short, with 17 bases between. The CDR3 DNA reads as TGTGCCAGCTACCGGCTGGAGGGCCCCAATCAGCCCCAGCATTTT. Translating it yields CASYRLEGPNQPQHF.

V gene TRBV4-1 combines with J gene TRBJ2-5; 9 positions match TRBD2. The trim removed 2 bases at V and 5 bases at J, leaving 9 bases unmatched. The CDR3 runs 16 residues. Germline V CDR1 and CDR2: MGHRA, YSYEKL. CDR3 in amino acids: CASSQPPAGGQETQYF. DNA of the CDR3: TGCGCCAGCAGCCAACCCCCTGCGGGGGGGCAGGAGACCCAGTACTTC.

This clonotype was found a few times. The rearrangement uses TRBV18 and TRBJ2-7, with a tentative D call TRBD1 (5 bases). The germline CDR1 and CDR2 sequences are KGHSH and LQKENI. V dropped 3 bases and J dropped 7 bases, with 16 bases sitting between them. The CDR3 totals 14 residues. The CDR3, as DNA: TGTGCCAGCTCACCCTTGGACGGACAAGGGGAGCAGTACGTC. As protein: CASSPLDGQGEQYV.